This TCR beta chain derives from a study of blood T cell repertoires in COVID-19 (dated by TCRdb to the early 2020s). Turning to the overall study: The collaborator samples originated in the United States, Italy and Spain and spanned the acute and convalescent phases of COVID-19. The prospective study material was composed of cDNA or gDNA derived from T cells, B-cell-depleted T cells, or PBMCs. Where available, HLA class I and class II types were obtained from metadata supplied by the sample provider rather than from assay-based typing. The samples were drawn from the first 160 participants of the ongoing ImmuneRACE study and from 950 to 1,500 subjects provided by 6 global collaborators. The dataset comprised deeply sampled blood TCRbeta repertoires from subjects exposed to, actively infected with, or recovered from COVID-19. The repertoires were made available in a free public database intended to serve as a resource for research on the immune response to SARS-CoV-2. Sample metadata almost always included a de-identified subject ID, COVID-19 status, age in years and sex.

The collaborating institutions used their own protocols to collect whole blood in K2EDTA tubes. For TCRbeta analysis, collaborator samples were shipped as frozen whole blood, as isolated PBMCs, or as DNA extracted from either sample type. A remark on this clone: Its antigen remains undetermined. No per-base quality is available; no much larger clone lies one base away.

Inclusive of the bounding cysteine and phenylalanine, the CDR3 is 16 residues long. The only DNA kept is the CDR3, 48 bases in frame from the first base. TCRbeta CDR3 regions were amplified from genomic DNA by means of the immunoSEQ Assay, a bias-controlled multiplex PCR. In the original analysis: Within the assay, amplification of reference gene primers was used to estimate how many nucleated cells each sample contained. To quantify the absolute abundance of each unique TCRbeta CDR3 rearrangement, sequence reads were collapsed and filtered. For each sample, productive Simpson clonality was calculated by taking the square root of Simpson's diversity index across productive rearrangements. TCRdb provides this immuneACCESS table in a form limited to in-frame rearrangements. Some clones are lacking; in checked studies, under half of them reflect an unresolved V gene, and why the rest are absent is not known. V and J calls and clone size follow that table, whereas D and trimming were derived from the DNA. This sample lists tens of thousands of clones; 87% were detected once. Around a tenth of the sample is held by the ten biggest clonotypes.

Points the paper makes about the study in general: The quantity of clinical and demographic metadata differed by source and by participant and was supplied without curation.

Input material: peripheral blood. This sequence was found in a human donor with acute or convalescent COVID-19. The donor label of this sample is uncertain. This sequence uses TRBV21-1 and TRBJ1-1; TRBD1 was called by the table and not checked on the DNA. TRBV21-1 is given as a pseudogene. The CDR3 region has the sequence CASSKERTGENTEAFF. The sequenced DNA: TGTGCCAGCAGCAAGGAGCGGACAGGGGAGAACACTGAAGCTTTCTTT.